Only a few counts were recorded for the clone carrying this T cell receptor (beta chain). Its target is not known. This sample is drawn from a study of identical twins. cDNA carried unique molecular identifiers, and a universal primer site was added by template switching. TCRdb analysed the 5' RACE reads with MiXCR anew, one entry per CDR3 protein. The sample lists a few hundred thousand distinct CDR3 sequences; roughly 13% were seen once. Everyone who gave samples was a healthy Caucasian. Overall study results and limits: Without tracking the same donors, conclusions rested on cross-sectional statistical analysis.

The CDR3 sequence is 15 residues long. Germline V gene data show CDR1 as SGHRS and CDR2 as YFSETQ. With 0 bases clipped from V and 2 bases from J, the junction kept 4 bases outside the gene matches. The same specimen was also included in a second study, on yellow fever vaccine responses in identical twins.

This receptor was taken from a woman younger than 30 in good health. The sequencing sample was made of memory (CD45RO+) T cells sorted from blood. This chain uses TRBV5-1 with TRBJ2-7; 8 nucleotides agree with TRBD2. CDR3 coding DNA: TGCGCCAGCAGCTTGGCCGGCGGGGGGCCCTACGAGCAGTACTTC. Protein product: CASSLAGGGPYEQYF.